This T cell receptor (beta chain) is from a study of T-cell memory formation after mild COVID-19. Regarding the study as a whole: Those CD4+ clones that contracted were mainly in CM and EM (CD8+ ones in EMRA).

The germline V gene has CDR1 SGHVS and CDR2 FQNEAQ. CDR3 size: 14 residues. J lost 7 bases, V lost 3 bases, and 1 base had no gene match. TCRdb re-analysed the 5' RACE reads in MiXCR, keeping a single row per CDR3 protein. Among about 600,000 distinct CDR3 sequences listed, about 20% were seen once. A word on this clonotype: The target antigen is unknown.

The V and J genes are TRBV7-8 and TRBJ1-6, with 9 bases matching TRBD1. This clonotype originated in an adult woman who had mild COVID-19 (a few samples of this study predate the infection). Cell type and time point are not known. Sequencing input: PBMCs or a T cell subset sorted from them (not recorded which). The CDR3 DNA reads TGTGCCAGCAGCTTCGGGACAGGGAATTCACCCCTCCACTTT. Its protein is CASSFGTGNSPLHF.